The source of this TCR beta chain is a study of cytotoxic CD8 clonotypes in ibrutinib-treated CLL. On the study more broadly: The group held under twelve relapsed/refractory and around 15 treatment-naive patients, with under 18 IGHV unmutated. Averaging across samples gave roughly 230,000 productive templates and over 85,000 productive rearrangements. Study results and caveats: Public clonotypes, an uncommon group, contracted or remained stable on treatment.

Details on this clone: Its antigen is not identified.

Assay used: immunoSEQ multiplex PCR; TCRdb lists only in-frame clones, some missing. The table has 300,000 to 350,000 clones, around four fifths seen once. This sample comprised PBMCs, obtained before ibrutinib treatment. The receptor's source is a human donor with chronic lymphocytic leukemia.

This CDR3 reads CASSPPTGAEQYF. The DNA for the CDR3 is TGTGCCAGCAGTCCTCCGACGGGAGCTGAGCAGTACTTC. The chain combines TRBV28 with TRBJ2-7, with D tentatively TRBD2 (6 bases). CDR1 MDHEN and CDR2 SYDVKM come from the germline V gene. The CDR3 is 13 amino acids. V lost 5 bases and J lost 7, with 15 bases in between.